These T cell receptor beta chains were read from a single sample in a study of blood T cell repertoires in COVID-19. TCRdb's copy holds only in-frame clones and misses some; the assay was immunoSEQ multiplex PCR. The table has roughly 77,000 clones, about four fifths seen once. Sequencing was done on a sample of peripheral blood. These receptors were obtained from a man aged 55-75 years with COVID-19, enrolled during active disease. Each CDR3 is given with its conserved first and last residue.

CASSLGQLGSNQPQHF | TRBJ1-5 | TRBV5-1
CASSQVRLAVYNEQFF | TRBJ2-1 | TRBV4-1
CASRSQGMETQYF | TRBJ2-5 | TRBV2
CATSRDGGQGNEKLFF | TRBJ1-4 | TRBV15
CSVEANNEKLFF | TRBJ1-4 | TRBV29-1
CASSRVGSGTTDTQYF | TRBJ2-3 | TRBV11-3
CASRERDLGNTEAFF | TRBJ1-1 | TRBV27
CSVTRAMNTEAFF | TRBJ1-1 | TRBV29-1
CASRPGQDDGGYTF | TRBJ1-2 | TRBV5-1
CASSRGQNTEAFF | TRBJ1-1 | TRBV6-5
CASSLAEAAGLNTEAFF | TRBJ1-1 | TRBV5-1
CAISEGTGLTEQYF | TRBJ2-7 | TRBV10-3
CASSIPGQGGYEQYF | TRBJ2-7 | TRBV5-5
CASSYGGGGEKLFF | TRBJ1-4 | TRBV6-5
CASRTLAGGHNEQFF | TRBJ2-1 | TRBV19
CASSLGGVQYF | TRBJ2-4 | TRBV7-2
CATSDPGGTDTQYF | TRBJ2-3 | TRBV24-1
CASSPGWIGEKLFF | TRBJ1-4 | TRBV6-5
CASSLGSGGIYEQYF | TRBJ2-7 | TRBV5-1
CASTFMAGLSDTQYF | TRBJ2-3 | TRBV5-1
CASSPPRQGYEQYF | TRBJ2-7 | TRBV5-6
CASRRQGAQNTEAFF | TRBJ1-1 | TRBV28
CASSLYTGGPYEQYF | TRBJ2-7 | TRBV7-2
CASNLKGGADTQYF | TRBJ2-3 | TRBV6-5
CSGSGSKGDTQYF | TRBJ2-3 | TRBV29-1
CASSLKNSFGTPVF | TRBJ1-3 | TRBV11-3
CASTRLAGEQETQYF | TRBJ2-5 | TRBV6-5
CASIVTGTEAFF | TRBJ1-1 | TRBV28
CASSQSSGRAYEQFF | TRBJ2-1 | TRBV4-2
CASSRRYRQGSDF | TRBJ2-4 | TRBV28
CASSWGDPSTDTQYF | TRBJ2-3 | TRBV30
CASTPRTVLNEQYF | TRBJ2-7 | TRBV28
CAIRDRGRDEEGYTF | TRBJ1-2 | TRBV10-3
CAISGSLADTSTDTQYF | TRBJ2-3 | TRBV10-3
CASSVCGIQVLWETQYF | TRBJ2-5 | TRBV5-4
CASSLASRGGGSYEQYF | TRBJ2-7 | TRBV5-4
CASNSGGYFGELFF | TRBJ2-2 | TRBV9
CSVARITDTQYF | TRBJ2-3 | TRBV29-1
CASSLEQYNEQFF | TRBJ2-1 | TRBV7-9
CAGAGGRNQPQHF | TRBJ1-5 | TRBV2
CASSATSRGYEQYF | TRBJ2-7 | TRBV19
CASSGDWMYNEQFF | TRBJ2-1 | TRBV9
CASSPRDSPYNEQFF | TRBJ2-1 | TRBV7-3
CASSSQGGVTEAFF | TRBJ1-1 | TRBV5-1
CASSPQGGQRSYNEQFF | TRBJ2-1 | TRBV6-4
CASSSPSGSYEQYF | TRBJ2-7 | TRBV4-1
CAWSDGINYGYTF | TRBJ1-2 | TRBV30
CASSLGPPGGNQPQHF | TRBJ1-5 | TRBV5-6
CASSQVGGYTEAFF | TRBJ1-1 | TRBV3-1/TRBV3-2
CAHTRGGGFREQYF | TRBJ2-7 | TRBV28
CASSLSPGLAGETQYF | TRBJ2-5 | TRBV5-1
CASSLYNEQYF | TRBJ2-7 | TRBV7-2